Here is one T cell receptor (beta chain) with its context. Its specificity is not known. The data were produced by immunoSEQ multiplex PCR, yet TCRdb's version contains in-frame clones alone and is incomplete. In the table there are roughly 150,000 clones, approximately 82% of which are singletons. The CDR3 extends over 14 amino acids. Germline V lookup: CDR1 MNHEY, CDR2 SVGAGI. Deletions cut 5 bases from V and 1 base from J, with 9 bases between. The data are from a study of cytomegalovirus exposure and HLA in healthy donors. Donors were drawn from the roughly 110-subject validation cohort, separate from the roughly 670-subject first cohort. General observations from the study: According to a subsequent analysis, TCR clusters identified in the first cohort showed a tendency to co-occur across the roughly 120 validation repertoires.

The source material was PBMCs. The J gene is TRBJ2-4, the V gene TRBV6-5, with D perhaps matching TRBD1 (6 bases). This receptor was obtained from a man aged 30 to 45 in good health and CMV-seropositive. In DNA form, the CDR3 reads TGTGCCAGCAGTCCCGACAGGGCCAAAAACATTCAGTACTTC. It yields the protein CASSPDRAKNIQYF.